This T cell receptor beta chain is from a study of OX40 agonist ivuxolimab in advanced cancers. Study details: There were three patients with partial responses, one having hepatocellular carcinoma and two cutaneous melanoma.

Findings and caveats of the study: More expanded clones were found, on average, in CD8+ than in CD4+ T cells.

Details on this clone: Its antigen is undetermined.

The assay was immunoSEQ multiplex PCR, and TCRdb's table has in-frame clones only and misses some. The table has around 80,000 clones, roughly nine tenths seen once. The CDR3 sequence is 17 residues long. CDR1 and CDR2 (germline): SGDLS, YYNGEE. The V segment lost 3 bases and the J segment 4 bases; nucleotides outside the gene matches: 8. People who had autoimmune disease history or systemic immunosuppression were excluded. Sampled blood was obtained at baseline, cycle 4 day 1, and cycle 7 day 1. This clonotype was sampled from an adult with an advanced solid tumor such as melanoma, head and neck, liver or kidney cancer. The starting material was CD4+ or CD8+ T cells sorted from blood, obtained in a trial of the OX40 agonist ivuxolimab. This chain links TRBV9 with TRBJ2-6; 9 nucleotides agree with TRBD1. CDR3 amino acids: CASSEGQGLLGANVLTF. The CDR3 DNA reads as TGTGCCAGCAGCGAGGGACAGGGTTTGTTGGGGGCCAACGTCCTGACTTTC.